The next 24 T cell receptor beta chains were all read from a single sample in a study of blood T cell repertoires in COVID-19 (dated by TCRdb to between 2020 and 2021). The protocol used for the library was the immunoSEQ multiplex PCR assay. Sourced from immuneACCESS, this table was stored by TCRdb with only in-frame sequences that have V and J called. A share of the clones is absent; for the studies checked, an unresolved V gene accounts for under half, and the remainder has no known explanation. Present in this sample are hundreds of thousands of clones, approximately 90% of which were seen just once. About 6.3% of the sample lies in the top ten. The sample consisted of PBMCs or T cells enriched from blood (not recorded which). These receptor sequences come from a woman aged 25 to 39 with acute COVID-19.

This clone appeared once. The V call is TRBV3-1 (or the pseudogene TRBV3-2), the J call TRBJ2-3, with TRBD2 matching 13 bases. Trimming took 0 bases from V and 8 from J; bases not matched to a gene: 5. This CDR3 contains 16 residues. Germline V gene data show CDR1 as LGHDT and CDR2 as YNNKEL (reference sequence). CDR3 in DNA: TGTGCCAGCAGCCAAGATCGTACTAGCGGGGGGGGTACGCAGTATTTT. Translating it yields CASSQDRTSGGGTQYF.

The chain is built from TRBV6-5 and TRBJ1-2; perhaps TRBD1 as D (6 bases). Germline V gene sequence: CDR1 MNHEY, CDR2 SVGAGI. This CDR3 contains 13 residues. The germline V and J ends were trimmed by 8 bases and 4 bases, with 14 bases remaining between them. The CDR3 here is CASEATGLYGYTF. The CDR3 DNA is TGTGCCAGCGAAGCGACAGGTCTCTATGGCTACACCTTC.

The V and J genes are TRBV5-1 and TRBJ1-5; D unclear. The germline CDR1 and CDR2 sequences are SGHRS and YFSETQ. CDR3 length: 14 residues. V lost 5 bases, J lost 3 bases, and 12 bases lay in between. The CDR3: CASREASANQPQHF. CDR3 DNA sequence: TGCGCCAGCAGAGAGGCCTCCGCCAATCAGCCCCAGCATTTT. Full variable domain (rest looked up from reference TRBV5-1 and TRBJ1-5): KAGVTQTPRYLIKTRGQQVTLSCSPISGHRSVSWYQQTPGQGLQFLFEYFSETQRNKGNFPGRFSGRQFSNSRSEMNVSTLELGDSALYLCASREASANQPQHFGDGTRLSIL.

The V call is TRBV9, the J call TRBJ2-1; 9 bases line up with TRBD2. This CDR3 is 16 amino acids long. Per the germline V gene, CDR1 is SGDLS and CDR2 is YYNGEE. V dropped 0 bases and J dropped 6; count of bases not matched to a gene: 7. In nucleotides, the CDR3 is TGTGCCAGCAGCGTAGGGGGGCTAGCGGGAATCAATGAGCAGTTCTTC. Protein sequence: CASSVGGLAGINEQFF.

The rearrangement links TRBV7-2 to TRBJ2-2; D possibly corresponds to TRBD1 (6 bases). From germline, CDR1 is SGHTA and CDR2 FQGNSA. The CDR3 consists of 14 residues. V was clipped by 5 bases and J by 3 bases, with 10 bases between them. CDR3 protein: CASSRDTYTGELFF. DNA for the CDR3: TGTGCCAGCAGCCGGGACACCTACACCGGGGAGCTGTTTTTT.

The rearrangement joins TRBV7-8 to TRBJ2-5, with D uncertain. The CDR3 totals 12 residues. Between the trimmed V and J ends, which lost 5 bases and 2 bases, there was a span of 6 bases. CDR1 is SGHVS, CDR2 FQNEAQ, per germline. As DNA, the CDR3 is TGTGCCAGCAGCAGCACTCAAGAGACCCAGTACTTC. Amino acids: CASSSTQETQYF.

V and J are TRBV5-5 and TRBJ1-1; 12 bases match TRBD1. V dropped 1 base and J dropped 4; count of bases not matched to a gene: 2. The CDR3 has 15 amino acids. Germline CDR1 SGHKS, CDR2 YYEKEE (reference sequence). The DNA of the CDR3 is TGTGCCAGCAGCTTGATGGGACAGGGGGCCACTGAAGCTTTCTTT. Its protein is CASSLMGQGATEAFF.

The V call is TRBV4-2, the J call TRBJ2-5; the D gene is possibly TRBD2 (6 bases). Trimming left V 0 bases short and J 4 bases short, with 15 bases between. This CDR3 region has 16 residues. The germline V gene encodes CDR1 LGHNA and CDR2 YNFKEQ. CDR3 in amino acids: CASSQEAGGFVETQYF. CDR3 DNA sequence: TGTGCCAGCAGCCAAGAGGCTGGGGGGTTCGTAGAGACCCAGTACTTC.

CDR3 DNA sequence: TGTGCCAGCAGGAGACAGTCCATTAATTCACCCCTCCACTTT. It codes for CASRRQSINSPLHF. The chain uses TRBV27 and TRBJ1-6, with D tentatively TRBD1 (5 bases). Trimming pared 6 bases from V and 6 bases from J, leaving 12 bases between. Germline V CDR1 and CDR2: MNHEY, SMNVEV (reference sequence). CDR3 length: 14 residues.

The J gene is TRBJ1-1, the V gene TRBV5-1; 9 nucleotides match TRBD1. J lost 6 bases, V lost 8 bases, and 8 bases had no gene match. The CDR3 is 13 amino acids. From germline, CDR1 is SGHRS and CDR2 YFSETQ. The CDR3 DNA is TGCGCCAGTCAACAGGGGGCACCCTCTGAAGCTTTCTTT. Amino acids: CASQQGAPSEAFF. The whole variable domain, remainder taken from reference TRBV5-1 and TRBJ1-1, is KAGVTQTPRYLIKTRGQQVTLSCSPISGHRSVSWYQQTPGQGLQFLFEYFSETQRNKGNFPGRFSGRQFSNSRSEMNVSTLELGDSALYLCASQQGAPSEAFFGQGTRLTVV.

The chain has TRBV2 and TRBJ2-7; 9 bases map to TRBD1. The CDR3 is made up of 13 amino acids. Per the germline V gene, CDR1 is SNHLY and CDR2 is FYNNEI. The V segment lost 5 bases and the J segment 5 bases; nucleotides outside the gene matches: 4. For the CDR3, the DNA is TGTGCCAGCAGTTGGGACAGGGTGGACGAGCAGTACTTC. Residues: CASSWDRVDEQYF. Complete variable domain (other parts from reference TRBV2 and TRBJ2-7): EPEVTQTPSHQVTQMGQEVILRCVPISNHLYFYWYRQILGQKVEFLVSFYNNEISEKSEIFDDQFSVERPDGSNFTLKIRSTKLEDSAMYFCASSWDRVDEQYFGPGTRLTVT.

Only a few counts were recorded for this clone. This rearrangement joins TRBV5-1 to TRBJ1-2; 7 bases fit TRBD1. Germline loops: CDR1 SGHRS, CDR2 YFSETQ. The trim removed 5 bases at V and 4 bases at J, leaving 8 bases unmatched. The CDR3 sequence is 14 residues long. This CDR3 is CASSWDSTTYGYTF. As DNA, the CDR3 is TGCGCCAGCAGTTGGGACAGCACAACCTATGGCTACACCTTC.

The chain joins TRBV28 to TRBJ1-2, with D hard to call. Germline CDR1 and CDR2: MDHEN and SYDVKM. This CDR3 has 13 residues. The V and J ends lost 7 bases and 4 bases respectively, with 13 bases between them. The CDR3 reads CASTRRILYGYTF. DNA for the CDR3: TGTGCCAGCACCCGCAGAATCCTCTATGGCTACACCTTC.

This clone was detected only a few times. This rearrangement joins TRBV19 to TRBJ1-1; 9 bases line up with TRBD1. After removal of 6 bases from V and 3 bases from J, the junction contained 8 bases not matched to a gene. The CDR3 is made up of 15 amino acids. Germline CDR1 LNHDA, CDR2 SQIVND (reference sequence). Here the CDR3 DNA reads TGTGCCAGTAGCCCCGTTGGACAGGGGTACACTGAAGCTTTCTTT. This gives the protein CASSPVGQGYTEAFF. The full variable domain, with the rest looked up from reference TRBV19 and TRBJ1-1, is DGGITQSPKYLFRKEGQNVTLSCEQNLNHDAMYWYRQDPGQGLRLIYYSQIVNDFQKGDIAEGYSVSREKKESFPLTVTSAQKNPTAFYLCASSPVGQGYTEAFFGQGTRLTVV.

The rearrangement joins TRBV29-1 to TRBJ2-3, with 7 bases aligning to TRBD2. There are 15 residues in the CDR3. Germline loops: CDR1 SQVTM, CDR2 ANQGSEA. Germline trimming cut 3 bases from V and 2 bases from J; bases unmatched to any gene: 8. CDR3: CSVEGGAHPTDTQYF. The CDR3, as DNA: TGCAGCGTTGAGGGAGGGGCCCATCCCACAGATACGCAGTATTTT.

This chain uses TRBV25-1 with TRBJ1-2; possibly TRBD1 for D (6 bases). This CDR3 comprises 11 residues. Between the trimmed V and J ends, which lost 9 bases and 8 bases, there was a span of 13 bases. The germline V gene encodes CDR1 MGHDK and CDR2 SYGVNS. The CDR3 bases are TGTGCCAGGGGTAACAGGGAAGGCTACACCTTC. This sequence encodes CARGNREGYTF.

This chain joins TRBV27 and TRBJ2-7; D call uncertain. This CDR3 comprises 15 residues. The germline V gene has CDR1 MNHEY and CDR2 SMNVEV (reference sequence). V was cut by 8 bases and J by 2 bases, with 19 bases left in between. This CDR3 reads CASAQNGRITYEQYF. CDR3 DNA sequence: TGTGCCAGCGCCCAGAATGGCAGGATAACCTACGAGCAGTACTTC.

The chain joins TRBV5-1 to TRBJ2-6; a weak D match, TRBD1 (6 bases). This CDR3 contains 16 residues. In germline, CDR1 is SGHRS, CDR2 YFSETQ. Trimming took off 4 bases at V and 2 bases at J, with 13 bases between the two ends. The CDR3 loop is CASSGGTLTGANVLTF. CDR3 DNA: TGCGCCAGCAGCGGTGGGACACTCACTGGGGCCAACGTCCTGACTTTC.

This chain joins TRBV28 and TRBJ2-1, with a tentative D call TRBD1 (7 bases). V was trimmed by 5 bases and J by 9 bases, leaving 14 bases between them. CDR3 length: 13 amino acids. Germline CDR1 MDHEN, CDR2 SYDVKM. The CDR3 DNA sequence: TGTGCCAGCAGTCGTCAGGGGGGTGGTGAGCAGTTCTTC. Its translation is CASSRQGGGEQFF.

The V and J genes are TRBV9 and TRBJ2-7; D is undetermined. CDR3 length: 14 amino acids. In germline, CDR1 is SGDLS, CDR2 YYNGEE. V lost 4 bases, J lost 0 bases, and 11 bases lay in between. For the CDR3, the DNA is TGTGCCAGCAGCCCAACAGTCTCCTCCTACGAGCAGTACTTC. It yields the protein CASSPTVSSYEQYF.

This clone appeared a few times. The chain combines TRBV7-3 with TRBJ2-1; perhaps TRBD1 as D (5 bases). V shed 2 bases and J shed 8 bases, with 16 bases lying between them. Germline values: CDR1 SGHTA, CDR2 FQGTGA. This CDR3 has 15 residues. CDR3 region: CASSLSAGKSDEQFF. The CDR3 bases are TGTGCCAGCAGCTTATCAGCAGGGAAGAGCGATGAGCAGTTCTTC.

This chain connects TRBV3-1 (or the pseudogene TRBV3-2) to TRBJ2-3; 7 nucleotides match TRBD2. Germline lookup yields CDR1 LGHDT and CDR2 YNNKEL (reference sequence). Trimming at V came to 0 bases and at J to 4 bases, leaving 10 bases not matched to a gene. The CDR3 has 17 amino acids. CDR3 in DNA: TGTGCCAGCAGCCAAGAGTCGGGCGGGAGCTTTGCAGATACGCAGTATTTT. Translation gives CASSQESGGSFADTQYF.

The V and J genes are TRBV5-1 and TRBJ1-1, with 7 bases identical to TRBD1. This CDR3 is 16 amino acids long. Germline CDR1 SGHRS, CDR2 YFSETQ. V shed 0 bases, J shed 5 bases, and the junction held 10 bases outside the gene matches. The CDR3 region has the DNA TGCGCCAGCAGCTTGGGGGACAGAGGCTCGAGGACTGAAGCTTTCTTT. Protein sequence: CASSLGDRGSRTEAFF.

This clone was seen just once. The chain has TRBV5-4 and TRBJ2-3, with 9 nucleotides matching TRBD1. J was trimmed by 4 bases and V by 4 bases; bases with no gene match: 1. The germline V gene encodes CDR1 SGHNT and CDR2 YYREEE (reference sequence). The CDR3 extends over 13 amino acids. As DNA, the CDR3 is TGTGCCAGCAGCAGGGACAGGGCAGATACGCAGTATTTT. Residues: CASSRDRADTQYF.